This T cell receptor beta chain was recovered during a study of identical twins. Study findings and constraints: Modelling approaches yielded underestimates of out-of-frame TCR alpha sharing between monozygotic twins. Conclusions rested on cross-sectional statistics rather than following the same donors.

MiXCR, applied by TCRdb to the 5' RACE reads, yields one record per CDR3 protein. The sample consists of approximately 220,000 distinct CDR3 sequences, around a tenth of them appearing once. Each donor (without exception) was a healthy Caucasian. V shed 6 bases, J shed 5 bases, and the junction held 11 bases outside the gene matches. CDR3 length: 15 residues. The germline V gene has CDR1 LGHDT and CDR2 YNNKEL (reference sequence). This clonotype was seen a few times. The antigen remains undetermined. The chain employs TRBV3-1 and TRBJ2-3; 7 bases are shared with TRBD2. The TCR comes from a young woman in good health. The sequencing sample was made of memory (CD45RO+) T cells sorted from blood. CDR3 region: CASRAKIWEGDTQYF. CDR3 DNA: TGTGCCAGCAGAGCCAAGATCTGGGAGGGAGATACGCAGTATTTT.